This record looks at one T cell receptor beta chain sequence and its context. The source of the sample is a study of blood T cell repertoires in COVID-19. Study-wide context: The cDNA or gDNA used as material had been derived from T cells, B-cell-depleted T cells, or PBMCs.

This CDR3 is 18 amino acids long. Germline assignment: CDR1 SGHVS and CDR2 FQNEAQ. Trimming left V 4 bases short and J 0 bases short, with 16 bases between. Participants spanned ages about 18 to 100 years and resided in some 22 US areas. Assignments of participants to cohorts depended upon their own reported clinical history. Per the original methods: Amplification from reference gene primers served as the basis for estimated nucleated cell counts. Clones were sequenced by immunoSEQ multiplex PCR, and TCRdb holds only the in-frame ones, with some missing. V and J calls plus clone size are reproduced from that table; the DNA served to infer D and trimming. The sample has fewer than 200,000 clones; over 70% are singletons.

The chain links TRBV7-8 to TRBJ2-6; weak D call: TRBD2 (6 bases). This clonotype originated in a woman aged 45-60 years in a cohort exposed to, infected with or recovered from COVID-19 (not recorded which). Specimen: PBMCs or T cells enriched from blood (not recorded which). DNA for the CDR3: TGTGCCAGCAGCTCGAGGGTTGGGGGGAACTCTGGGGCCAACGTCCTGACTTTC. It yields the protein CASSSRVGGNSGANVLTF.